This T cell receptor (beta chain) was found in a study of shared clonotypes between healthy human individuals (dated by TCRdb to the early 2020s). About the full investigation: The cohort included three men and a couple of women between 18 and 49 years of age. For each donor, three plates each were used for CD4 naive and CD4 memory, two plates were used for CD8 naive, and one plate was used for CD8 memory. Blood TCR repertoires of a handful of healthy adults were deeply sequenced to estimate repertoire size and the extent of clonotype sharing between individuals. To increase sequencing depth and limit assay-specific biases, TCR repertoire library preparation and sequencing were carried out by different laboratories using diverse techniques. Per donor, leukapheresis produced somewhere between about 0.9 and 10 billion PBMCs. What the study reported, not specific to this receptor: Pairwise subsampling indicated that sequencing depth was expected to affect the degree of clonotype sharing among donors. Compared with non-shared clonotypes, clonotypes shared by all four sorted-subset donors had higher generation probabilities. Sampling was restricted to blood, and TCR repertoires in tissue are likely to differ from TCR repertoires in blood. Because the study included only a small number of donors, the genetic and exposure-history diversity represented was limited. Across a handful of donors, about 5% of naive CD4, roughly 3.5% of naive CD8, 2% to 2.5% of memory CD4, and about 0.44% of memory CD8 clonotypes were shared. Larger estimated clonotype richness was generally found for naive subsets than for memory subsets. Rarefaction of sorted-subset datasets indicated incomplete sequencing despite the large sequencing depth.

Looking up the germline V gene (reference sequence) yields CDR1 LNHDA and CDR2 SQIVND. The CDR3 sequence holds 13 residues, the cysteine and phenylalanine included. The kept DNA is CDR3 alone, 39 bases in frame from the first base. V loses 7 bases, J loses 1 base, and the germline ends lie 9 bases apart. The donors were healthy, HIV-negative adults with no recently reported acute infections or vaccinations. Only Caucasian adults living in Nashville, Tennessee, USA were represented among the donors. Magnetic negative selection was used to enrich CD4+ T cells, after which naive cells were positively selected on CD45RA and the negative fraction became the memory subset. Blood was collected by leukapheresis, and PBMCs were isolated by Ficoll-Histopaque density gradient centrifugation and then cryopreserved in liquid nitrogen vapor phase. Analytical flow cytometry was used to check the purity and quantity of each magnetically sorted T cell population. Genomic DNA was isolated from every sorted fraction and measured by UV absorbance on a Nanodrop 2000c.

Points on this clone: Its cognate antigen has yet to be identified. Nothing much larger sits one base from this clone, and base qualities are not available.

Using the deep immunoSEQ assay, TCR CDR3 regions were amplified from genomic DNA by multiplex PCR. Genomic DNA extracted from each cell subset was distributed evenly over all wells of several immunoSEQ 96-well plates, and each plate served as one replicate. For sorted subsets, 200 to 250 ng of genomic DNA, equivalent to 30,000 or so T cell genomes, went into each replicate PCR. Purified libraries were quantified with a Qubit 3.0 fluorometer, sized on a Bioanalyzer 2100, and re-quantified with the KAPA Library Quantification kit. A separate single-read 150-cycle Illumina NextSeq 550 flow cell was used to sequence each immunoSEQ 96-well plate. Processing in the source paper ran as follows. Because only junctional sequences without quality scores were contained in the immunoSEQ output, filtering matching that applied to full-length reads could not be performed. Sequences were annotated with PyIR, a Python wrapper for IgBLAST v1.9, and V/J genes and CDR3 were assigned using IMGT germline references. Reads were removed for weak V/J assignments (E-value above 1e-6), missing CDR3, stop codons, out-of-frame junctions, or ambiguous translated residues. V3J clonotypes were defined as sequences sharing an identical inferred V gene, J gene, and CDR3 amino acid sequence. To compute the percentage overlap between repertoires, the number of shared unique clonotypes was divided by the size of the smaller repertoire. Richness of each repertoire was evaluated using RTK rarefaction, the Chao1 estimator, and Recon v2.1 estimates of unobserved clonotypes. Generation probabilities were computed with OLGA for all TCRbeta clonotypes obtained by the gDNA method from four donors. Drawn from immuneACCESS, this table holds only the in-frame rearrangements with V and J called that TCRdb kept. Clones are partly lost; checked studies trace under half to an unresolved V gene and leave the rest unexplained. Clonal size and the V and J genes are those of that table, whereas D and trimming came from the DNA. This sample has approximately 940,000 clones in its table, and around three quarters of those were observed once. The ten largest clonotypes hold approximately 1.5% of the sample.

The sequence came from a man between 18 and 35 years old in good health. This chain joins TRBV19 to TRBJ2-3; the D region possibly corresponds to TRBD2 (6 bases align). The sequenced material came from memory CD4+ T cells sorted from blood. The sample's cell subset or site label, in plain terms: CD45RA-negative fraction. The DNA reads TGTGCCAGTACCTTAGCGGGCACAGATACGCAGTATTTT. This is translated as CASTLAGTDTQYF.